This TCR beta chain came from a study of blood T cell repertoires in COVID-19. Overall study context: PBMCs, B-cell-depleted T cells, or T cells provided the cDNA or gDNA that made up the material.

Authors' processing steps: Reference gene primer amplification gave nucleated cell count estimates. Only in-frame clones appear in the TCRdb table, and some are missing; sequencing was by immunoSEQ multiplex PCR. That table supplies the V and J calls and clone size; D and trimming were determined from the DNA. The sample consists of about 410,000 clones, 80% to 90% of them appearing once. Sequencing was done on a sample of peripheral blood. The receptor's source is a woman aged 25 to 39 with active or convalescent COVID-19.

The CDR3 loop is CASSGDRGPDEKLFF. CDR3 DNA sequence: TGTGCCAGCAGCGGGGACAGGGGCCCGGATGAAAAACTGTTTTTT. J is TRBJ1-4 and V is TRBV9; 10 bases line up with TRBD1. V shed 3 bases and J 6 bases; nucleotides not matched to a gene: 5. Germline V gives CDR1 SGDLS, CDR2 YYNGEE. The CDR3 is 15 residues long.